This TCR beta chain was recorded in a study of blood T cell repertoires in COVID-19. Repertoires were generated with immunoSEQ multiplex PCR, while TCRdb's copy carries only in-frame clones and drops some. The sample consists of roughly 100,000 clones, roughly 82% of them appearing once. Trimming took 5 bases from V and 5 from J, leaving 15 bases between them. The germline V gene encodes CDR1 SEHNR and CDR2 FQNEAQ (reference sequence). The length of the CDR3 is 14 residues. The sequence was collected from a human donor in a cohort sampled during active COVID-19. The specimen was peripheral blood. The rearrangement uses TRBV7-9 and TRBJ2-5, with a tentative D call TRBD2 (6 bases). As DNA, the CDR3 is TGTGCCAGCAGCCCCCTCGTGGGGAGGGAGACCCAGTACTTC. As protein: CASSPLVGRETQYF.